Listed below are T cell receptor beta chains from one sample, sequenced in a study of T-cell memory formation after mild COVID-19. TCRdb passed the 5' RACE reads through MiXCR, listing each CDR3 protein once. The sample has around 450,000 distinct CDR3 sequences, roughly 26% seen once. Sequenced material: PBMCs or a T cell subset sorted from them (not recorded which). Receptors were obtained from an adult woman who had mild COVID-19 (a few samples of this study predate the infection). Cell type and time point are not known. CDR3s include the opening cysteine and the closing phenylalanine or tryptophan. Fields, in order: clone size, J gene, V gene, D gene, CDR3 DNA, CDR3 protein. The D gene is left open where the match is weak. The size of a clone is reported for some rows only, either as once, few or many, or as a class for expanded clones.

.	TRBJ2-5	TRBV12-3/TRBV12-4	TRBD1	TGTGCCAGCAGTTTAGAGGACAGGGAAAGAGAGACCCAGTACTTC	CASSLEDRERETQYF
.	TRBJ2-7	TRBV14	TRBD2	TGTGCCAGCAGCGCCTACCGGGGGGGCTACTACGAGCAGTACTTC	CASSAYRGGYYEQYF
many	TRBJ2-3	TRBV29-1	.	TGCAGCGTTGAAGATGGCACAGATACGCAGTATTTT	CSVEDGTDTQYF
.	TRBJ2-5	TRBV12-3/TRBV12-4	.	TGTGCCAGCAGCCCAGACAGGCAAGAGACCCAGTACTTC	CASSPDRQETQYF
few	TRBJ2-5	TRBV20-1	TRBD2	TGCAGTGCGGATGGGACTAGCGGGGGGGAGGAGACCCAGTACTTC	CSADGTSGGEETQYF
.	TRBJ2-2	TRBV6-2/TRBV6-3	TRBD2	TGTGCCAGCAGTTACTCGACTAGCGCCCTTCGTTTT	CASSYSTSALRF
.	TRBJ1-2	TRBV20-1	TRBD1	TGCAGTGCTAGTCAGGGACAGGGAAGAGGCTACACCTTC	CSASQGQGRGYTF
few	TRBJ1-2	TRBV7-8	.	TGTGCCAGCAGCTTAGAATGGCGCAGGGCGGACTATGGCTACACCTTC	CASSLEWRRADYGYTF
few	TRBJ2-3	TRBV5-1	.	TGCGCCAGCAGCTTGGACGGGAAAATCACGGATACGCAGTATTTT	CASSLDGKITDTQYF
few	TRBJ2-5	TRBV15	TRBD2	TGTGCCACCAGCAGGGAGTGGTCTATCCGGGAGGAACAAGAGACCCAGTACTTC	CATSREWSIREEQETQYF
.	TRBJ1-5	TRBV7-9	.	TGTGCCAGCAGTCACGTGGGACTCTCGCCCCAGCATTTT	CASSHVGLSPQHF
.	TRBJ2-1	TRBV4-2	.	TGTGCCAGCAGCCACGACCTAACTTCGGATGAGCAGTTCTTC	CASSHDLTSDEQFF
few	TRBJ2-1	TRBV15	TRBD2	TGTGCCACCAGCAGAGGACTAGCGGGAGTCTACAATGAGCAGTTCTTC	CATSRGLAGVYNEQFF
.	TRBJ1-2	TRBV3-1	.	TGTGCCAGCAGCCAAGTGTACATCTCTAACTATGGCTACACCTTC	CASSQVYISNYGYTF
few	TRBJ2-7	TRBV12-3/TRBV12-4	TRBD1	TGTGCCAGCAGCCCTAGACAGGGGCAAGCCTACGAGCAGTACTTC	CASSPRQGQAYEQYF
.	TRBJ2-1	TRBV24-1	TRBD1	TGTGCCACCAGTGATCCCAGGGGGCCCAATGAGCAGTTCTTC	CATSDPRGPNEQFF
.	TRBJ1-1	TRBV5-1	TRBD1	TGCGCCAGCAGCAACGTCAGGGGGTCGAACACTGAAGCTTTCTTT	CASSNVRGSNTEAFF
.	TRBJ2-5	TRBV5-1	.	TGCGCCAGCACCCAGGGTCAGGAGGAGACCCAGTACTTC	CASTQGQEETQYF
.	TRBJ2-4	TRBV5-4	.	TGTGCCAGCAGTACGACTCCAGGGGTAGCCGAAAACATTCAGTACTTC	CASSTTPGVAENIQYF
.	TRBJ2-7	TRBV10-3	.	TGTGCCATCAGTGAGATGACGGACGGGACCGCCCTCGCCTACGAGCAGTACTTC	CAISEMTDGTALAYEQYF
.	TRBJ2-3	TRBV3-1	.	TGTGCCAGCAGCTCCCGGACGTGGGGCCCTAGCACAGATACGCAGTATTTT	CASSSRTWGPSTDTQYF
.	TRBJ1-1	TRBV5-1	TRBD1	TGCGCCAGCAGCTCTCGGACAGGGTTGGGGAACACTGAAGCTTTCTTT	CASSSRTGLGNTEAFF
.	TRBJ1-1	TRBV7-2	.	TGTGCCAGCAGCTGGGGTGGGGGCCTTATGAACACTGAAGCTTTCTTT	CASSWGGGLMNTEAFF
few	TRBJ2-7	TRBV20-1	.	TGCAGTGCTAGAACGAACTACGAGCAGTACTTC	CSARTNYEQYF
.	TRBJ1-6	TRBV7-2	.	TGTGCCAGCAGCCGAGGGTATTCGGAATCACCCCTCCACTTT	CASSRGYSESPLHF
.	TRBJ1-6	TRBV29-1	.	TGCAGCGTCCTCCCAGCGGGTGGGGCCCTCCACTTT	CSVLPAGGALHF
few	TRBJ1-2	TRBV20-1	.	TGCAGTGCCCCCCCCAGGGACCACGGCTATGGCTACACCTTC	CSAPPRDHGYGYTF
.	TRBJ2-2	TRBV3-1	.	TGTGCCAGCAGCACCCGACAATCGGGGGAGCTGTTTTTT	CASSTRQSGELFF
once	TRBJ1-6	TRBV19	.	TGTGCCAGTAGTGAAGCTCCCACGAGTTCACCCCTCCACTTT	CASSEAPTSSPLHF
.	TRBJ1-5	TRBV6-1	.	TGTGCCAGCAGCCTGACGAGGGTGAATCAGCCCCAGCATTTT	CASSLTRVNQPQHF
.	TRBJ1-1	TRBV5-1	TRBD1	TGCGCCAGCAGCTTGGATAGGGACAGTTCGAACACTGAAGCTTTCTTT	CASSLDRDSSNTEAFF
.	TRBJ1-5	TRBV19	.	TGTGCCAGTACCCCCTCGGTCAGCAATCAGCCCCAGCATTTT	CASTPSVSNQPQHF
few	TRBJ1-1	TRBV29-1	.	TGCAGCGTGGAAGGGGTAACTCAGAACACTGAAGCTTTCTTT	CSVEGVTQNTEAFF
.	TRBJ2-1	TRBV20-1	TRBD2	TGCAGTGCCGTACCCCCGGGGGGAAATGAGCAGTTCTTC	CSAVPPGGNEQFF
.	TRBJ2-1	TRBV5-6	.	TGTGCCAGCAATAAATACTCCTACAATGAGCAGTTCTTC	CASNKYSYNEQFF
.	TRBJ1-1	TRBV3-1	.	TGTGCCAGCAGCCAGTTAGCCACTGAAGCTTTCTTT	CASSQLATEAFF
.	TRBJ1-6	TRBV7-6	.	TGTGCCAGCAGCCCGCCGCCACTTCCCTATAATTCACCCCTCCACTTT	CASSPPPLPYNSPLHF
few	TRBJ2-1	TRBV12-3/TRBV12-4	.	TGTGCCAGCACCCTCCGTAGCGGCCAACCGGGTGAGCAGTTCTTC	CASTLRSGQPGEQFF
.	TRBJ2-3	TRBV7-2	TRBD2	TGTGCCAGCAGCTTCCCCCCCTTTTCCAGCGGGGGAAGGGTAGATACGCAGTATTTT	CASSFPPFSSGGRVDTQYF
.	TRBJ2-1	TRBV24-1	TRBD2	TGTGCCACCAGTGACGTTAGCGGGAGGGCTTTTAATGAGCAGTTCTTC	CATSDVSGRAFNEQFF
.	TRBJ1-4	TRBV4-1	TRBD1	TGCGCCAGCAGCCGACAGGGAGCTGGCGCAACTAATGAAAAACTGTTTTTT	CASSRQGAGATNEKLFF
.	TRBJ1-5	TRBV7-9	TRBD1	TGTGCCAGCAGCTCTACAGGGGGCGGCAATCAGCCCCAGCATTTT	CASSSTGGGNQPQHF
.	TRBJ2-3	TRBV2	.	TGTGCCAGCACAAATCAAGCAAGCACAGATACGCAGTATTTT	CASTNQASTDTQYF
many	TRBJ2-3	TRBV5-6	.	TGTGCCAGCAGCTTGGGGGGAACGCAGTATTTT	CASSLGGTQYF
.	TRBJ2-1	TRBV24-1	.	TGTGCCACCGCCGGGACACCAAATGAGCAGTTCTTC	CATAGTPNEQFF
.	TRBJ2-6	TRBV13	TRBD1	TGTGCCAGCAGCTTGATGACAGGGGCGGGCGGGGCCAACGTCCTGACTTTC	CASSLMTGAGGANVLTF
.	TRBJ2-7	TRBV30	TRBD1	TGTGCCTGGAGTGTTGGGACAGGTTCCTACGAGCAGTACTTC	CAWSVGTGSYEQYF
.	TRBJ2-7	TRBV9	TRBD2	TGTGCCAGCAGCGTAGACCAAGCGGGGAGCTCCTACGAGCAGTACTTC	CASSVDQAGSSYEQYF
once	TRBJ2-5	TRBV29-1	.	TGCAGCGTTGAGGGTAGCATCATCATAGAGACCCAGTACTTC	CSVEGSIIIETQYF